This T cell receptor beta chain was found in a study of CD8+ T cells in alopecia areata. As the sequencing template, cDNA was produced by extracting RNA and reverse transcribing it. Repertoires were generated with immunoSEQ multiplex PCR, while TCRdb's copy carries only in-frame clones and drops some. The table has hundreds of thousands of clones, 60% seen once. Germline V gives CDR1 KGHSH, CDR2 LQKENI. The CDR3 is 13 residues long. V dropped 2 bases and J dropped 0 bases, with 4 bases sitting between them. Stated treatment: oral pan-JAK inhibitor, 5-10 mg twice daily. This clonotype originated in a human donor with alopecia areata. The source material was CD4+ T cells sorted from blood, sampled between weeks 51 and 54, from a patient treated with tofacitinib. J is TRBJ1-2 and V is TRBV18; D is unresolved. The CDR3 DNA is TGTGCCAGCTCACCAAAGGCTAACTATGGCTACACCTTC. It yields the protein CASSPKANYGYTF.